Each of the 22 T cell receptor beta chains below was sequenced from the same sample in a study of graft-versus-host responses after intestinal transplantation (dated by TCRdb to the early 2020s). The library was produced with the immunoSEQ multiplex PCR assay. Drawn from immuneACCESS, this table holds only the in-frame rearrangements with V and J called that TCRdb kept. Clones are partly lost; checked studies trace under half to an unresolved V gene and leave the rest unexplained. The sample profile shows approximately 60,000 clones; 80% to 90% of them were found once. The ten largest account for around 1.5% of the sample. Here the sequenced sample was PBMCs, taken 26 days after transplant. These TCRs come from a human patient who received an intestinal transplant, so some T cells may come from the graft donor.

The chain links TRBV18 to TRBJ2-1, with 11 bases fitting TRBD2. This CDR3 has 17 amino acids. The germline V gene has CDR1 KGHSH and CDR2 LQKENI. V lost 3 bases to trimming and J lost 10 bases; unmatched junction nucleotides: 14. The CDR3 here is CASSPGLAAEKGWEQFF. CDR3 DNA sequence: TGTGCCAGCTCACCGGGACTAGCGGCGGAGAAGGGTTGGGAGCAGTTCTTC.

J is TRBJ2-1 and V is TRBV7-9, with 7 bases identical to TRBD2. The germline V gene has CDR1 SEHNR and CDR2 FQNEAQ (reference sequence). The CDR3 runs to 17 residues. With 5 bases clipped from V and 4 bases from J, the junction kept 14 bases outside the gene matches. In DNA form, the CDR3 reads TGTGCCAGCAGCAGTCTCTGGGACTACCGGGGGTACAATGAGCAGTTCTTC. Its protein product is CASSSLWDYRGYNEQFF. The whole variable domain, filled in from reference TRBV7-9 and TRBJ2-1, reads DTGVSQNPRHKITKRGQNVTFRCDPISEHNRLYWYRQTLGQGPEFLTYFQNEAQLEKSRLLSDRFSAERPKGSFSTLEIQRTEQGDSAMYLCASSSLWDYRGYNEQFFGPGTRLTVL.

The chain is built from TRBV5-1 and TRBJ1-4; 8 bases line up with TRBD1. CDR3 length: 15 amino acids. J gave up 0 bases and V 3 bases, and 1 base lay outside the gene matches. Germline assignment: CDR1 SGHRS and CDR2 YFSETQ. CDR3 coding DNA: TGCGCCAGCAGCTGGGGACAGGCAACTAATGAAAAACTGTTTTTT. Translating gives CASSWGQATNEKLFF. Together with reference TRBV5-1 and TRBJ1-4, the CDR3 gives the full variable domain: KAGVTQTPRYLIKTRGQQVTLSCSPISGHRSVSWYQQTPGQGLQFLFEYFSETQRNKGNFPGRFSGRQFSNSRSEMNVSTLELGDSALYLCASSWGQATNEKLFFGSGTQLSVL.

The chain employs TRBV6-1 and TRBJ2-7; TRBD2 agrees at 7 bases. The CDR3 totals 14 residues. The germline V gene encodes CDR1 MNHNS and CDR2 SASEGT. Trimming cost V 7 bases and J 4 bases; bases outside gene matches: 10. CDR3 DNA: TGTGCCAGCATACCGGTTGTCGGGGGGTACGAGCAGTACTTC. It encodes CASIPVVGGYEQYF.

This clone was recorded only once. The CDR3 nucleotides read TGTGCCTGTTTAATCGGCAGGTCGAAAGATACGCAGTATTTT. This sequence encodes CACLIGRSKDTQYF. The chain combines TRBV30 with TRBJ2-3; D is uncertain. This CDR3 is 14 amino acids long. V was shortened by 6 bases and J by 5 bases, with 18 bases between the two germline ends. Per germline, CDR1 GTSNPN and CDR2 SVGIG (reference sequence).

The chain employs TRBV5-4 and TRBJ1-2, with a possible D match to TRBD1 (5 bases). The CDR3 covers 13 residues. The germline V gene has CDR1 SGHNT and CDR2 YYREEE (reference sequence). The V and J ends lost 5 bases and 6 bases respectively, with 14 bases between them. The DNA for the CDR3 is TGTGCCAGCAGATCCGGGACTCCGGATGGCTACACCTTC. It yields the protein CASRSGTPDGYTF.

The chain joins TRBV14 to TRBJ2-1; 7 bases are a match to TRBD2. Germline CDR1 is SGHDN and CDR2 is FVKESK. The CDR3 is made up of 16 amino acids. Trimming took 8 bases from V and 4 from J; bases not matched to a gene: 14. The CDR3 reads CASGAKGEGSYNEQFF. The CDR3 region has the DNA TGTGCCAGCGGGGCAAAAGGGGAGGGGAGTTACAATGAGCAGTTCTTC.

In DNA form, the CDR3 reads TGTGCCAGCAGCCCAACTAGCGGGTCCTACGAGCAGTACTTC. Protein sequence: CASSPTSGSYEQYF. The rearrangement joins TRBV7-9 to TRBJ2-7, with 9 bases matching TRBD2. V was pared by 5 bases and J by 1 base, with 3 bases of the junction left unmatched. This CDR3 spans 14 amino acids. The germline V gene encodes CDR1 SEHNR and CDR2 FQNEAQ (reference sequence). Combining the CDR3 with reference TRBV7-9 and TRBJ2-7 gives the whole variable domain DTGVSQNPRHKITKRGQNVTFRCDPISEHNRLYWYRQTLGQGPEFLTYFQNEAQLEKSRLLSDRFSAERPKGSFSTLEIQRTEQGDSAMYLCASSPTSGSYEQYFGPGTRLTVT.

This CDR3 is CASSPGTGYYEQYV. The CDR3 nucleotides read TGCGCCAGCAGCCCAGGGACAGGGTACTACGAGCAGTACGTC. The V and J genes are TRBV5-1 and TRBJ2-7; 9 nucleotides align to TRBD1. After removal of 4 bases from V and 3 bases from J, the junction contained 5 bases not matched to a gene. This CDR3 has 14 amino acids. Germline V gene lookup returns CDR1 SGHRS and CDR2 YFSETQ.

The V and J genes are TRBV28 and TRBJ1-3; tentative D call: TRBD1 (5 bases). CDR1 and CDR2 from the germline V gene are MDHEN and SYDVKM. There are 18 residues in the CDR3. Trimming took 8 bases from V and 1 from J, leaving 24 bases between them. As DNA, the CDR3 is TGTGCCAGCTCCACGCCCCAGGGCAGCCTCCAATCTGGAAACACCATATATTTT. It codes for CASSTPQGSLQSGNTIYF.

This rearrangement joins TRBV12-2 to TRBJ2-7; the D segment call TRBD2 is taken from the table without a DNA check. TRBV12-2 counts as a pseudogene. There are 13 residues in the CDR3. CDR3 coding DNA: TGTGCAAGTCGCTTTCGGTTCCCCTACGAGCAGTACTTC. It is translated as CASRFRFPYEQYF.

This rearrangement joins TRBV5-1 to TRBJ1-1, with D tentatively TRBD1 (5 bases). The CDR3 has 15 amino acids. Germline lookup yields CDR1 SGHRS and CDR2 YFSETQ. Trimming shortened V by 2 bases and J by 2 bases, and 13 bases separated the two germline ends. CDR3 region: CASSLSQGGNTEAFF. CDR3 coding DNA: TGCGCCAGCAGCTTATCTCAGGGAGGCAACACTGAAGCTTTCTTT.

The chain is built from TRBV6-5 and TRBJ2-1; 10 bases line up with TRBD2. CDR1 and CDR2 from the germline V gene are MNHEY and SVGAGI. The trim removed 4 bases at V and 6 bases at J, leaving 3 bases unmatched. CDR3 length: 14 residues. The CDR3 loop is CASSSSGRINEQFF. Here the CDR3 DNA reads TGTGCCAGCAGTTCTAGCGGGAGAATCAATGAGCAGTTCTTC.

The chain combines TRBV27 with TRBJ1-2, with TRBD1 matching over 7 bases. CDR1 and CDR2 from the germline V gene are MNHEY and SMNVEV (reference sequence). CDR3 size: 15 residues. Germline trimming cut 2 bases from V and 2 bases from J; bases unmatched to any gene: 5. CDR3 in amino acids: CASSLKAGGNYGYTF. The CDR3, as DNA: TGTGCCAGCAGTTTAAAGGCAGGGGGGAACTATGGCTACACCTTC.

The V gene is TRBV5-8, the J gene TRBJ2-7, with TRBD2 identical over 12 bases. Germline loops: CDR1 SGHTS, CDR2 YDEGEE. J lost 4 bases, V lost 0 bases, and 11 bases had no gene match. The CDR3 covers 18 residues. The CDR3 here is CASSLGLAGESPQYEQYF. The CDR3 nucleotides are TGTGCCAGCAGCTTGGGACTAGCGGGAGAAAGCCCCCAATACGAGCAGTACTTC.

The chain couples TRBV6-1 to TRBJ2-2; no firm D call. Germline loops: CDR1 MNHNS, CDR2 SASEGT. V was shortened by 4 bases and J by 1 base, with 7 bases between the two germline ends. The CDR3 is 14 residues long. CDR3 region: CASSVRQNTGELFF. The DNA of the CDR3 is TGTGCCAGCAGTGTCCGACAGAACACCGGGGAGCTGTTTTTT.

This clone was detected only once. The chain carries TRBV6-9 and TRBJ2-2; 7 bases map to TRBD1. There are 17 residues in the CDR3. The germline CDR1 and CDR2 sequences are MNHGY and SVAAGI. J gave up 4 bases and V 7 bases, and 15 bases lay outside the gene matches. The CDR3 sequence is CASTIKTRQGGTGELFF. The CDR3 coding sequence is TGTGCCAGCACCATAAAAACAAGACAGGGCGGCACCGGGGAGCTGTTTTTT.

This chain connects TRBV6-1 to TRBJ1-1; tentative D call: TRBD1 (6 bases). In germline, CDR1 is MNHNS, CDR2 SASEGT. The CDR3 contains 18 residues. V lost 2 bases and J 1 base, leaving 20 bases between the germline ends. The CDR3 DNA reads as TGTGCCAGCAGTGAATTGCGCCCCCAGGGGCAGGGGAACACTGAAGCTTTCTTT. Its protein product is CASSELRPQGQGNTEAFF.

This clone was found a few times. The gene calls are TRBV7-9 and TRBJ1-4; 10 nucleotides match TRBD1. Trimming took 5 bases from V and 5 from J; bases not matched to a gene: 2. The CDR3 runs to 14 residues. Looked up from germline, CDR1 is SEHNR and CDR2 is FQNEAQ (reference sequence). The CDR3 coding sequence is TGTGCCAGCAGCGTGGGACAGGGGAATGAAAAACTGTTTTTT. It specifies CASSVGQGNEKLFF.

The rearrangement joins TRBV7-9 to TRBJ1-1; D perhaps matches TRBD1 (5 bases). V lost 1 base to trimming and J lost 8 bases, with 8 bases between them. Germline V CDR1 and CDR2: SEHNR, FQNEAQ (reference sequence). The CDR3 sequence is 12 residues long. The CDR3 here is CASSLVRTEAFF. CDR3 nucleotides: TGTGCCAGCAGCTTAGTCAGGACAGAAGCTTTCTTT.

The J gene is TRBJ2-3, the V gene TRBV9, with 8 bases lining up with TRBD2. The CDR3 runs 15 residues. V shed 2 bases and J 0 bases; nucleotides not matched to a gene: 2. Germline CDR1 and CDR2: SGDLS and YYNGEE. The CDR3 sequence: CASSVASGSTDTQYF. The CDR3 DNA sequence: TGTGCCAGCAGCGTTGCTAGCGGGAGCACAGATACGCAGTATTTT.

CDR3 DNA sequence: TGTGCCAGCAGCGCCCGAGGACAGGGGGCTGACGAGCAGTACTTC. Its translation is CASSARGQGADEQYF. This chain uses TRBV13 with TRBJ2-7, with 11 nucleotides matching TRBD1. CDR1 PRHDT and CDR2 FYEKMQ come from the germline V gene (reference sequence). Unmatched junction bases numbered 8, after V lost 5 bases and J lost 5 bases. The CDR3 runs to 15 residues.